This section outlines one T cell receptor beta chain sequence together with its context. The repertoire was sequenced with immunoSEQ multiplex PCR; TCRdb's copy has only in-frame clones and lacks some. Of 2 million to 2.5 million clones in the sample, roughly 90% were seen once. These data come from a study of shared clonotypes between healthy human individuals. This CDR3 is built from 18 residues. Per the germline V gene, CDR1 is SQVTM and CDR2 is ANQGSEA. J gave up 0 bases and V 7 bases, and 10 bases lay outside the gene matches. The J gene is TRBJ2-3, the V gene TRBV29-1; 16 bases fit TRBD2. The sequence came from a man younger than 35 in good health. Some clones in this sample may be carry-over from other donors' samples. Source material: naive CD4+ T cells from PBMCs. Subset described: CD45RA+ positively selected. This CDR3 is CSGRGLAGGLPSTDTQYF. CDR3 in DNA: TGCAGCGGGAGGGGACTAGCGGGAGGGCTACCTAGCACAGATACGCAGTATTTT.